This TCR beta chain stems from a study of response to subunit inactivated influenza vaccine. Germline V gene lookup returns CDR1 SNHLY and CDR2 FYNNEI. The germline V and J ends were trimmed by 7 bases and 6 bases, with 19 bases remaining between them. This CDR3 has 14 residues. TCRdb used MiXCR to reprocess the RT-PCR reads, holding one entry per CDR3 protein. This sample yields 650,000 to 700,000 distinct CDR3 sequences, of which approximately 14% are seen a single time; 11% belongs to the top ten. The sample holds a few counts of this clonotype. The specimen comprised PBMCs from blood, sampled 11 to 12 days after vaccination. The clonotype comes from a man aged 50 to 60 who received an inactivated influenza vaccine. The V and J genes are TRBV2 and TRBJ2-7, with D hard to call. CDR3 residues: CASNPGLNSVEQYF. In DNA form, the CDR3 reads TGTGCCAGCAACCCGGGCTTAAACTCGGTCGAGCAGTACTTC.